One sample yielded the 17 T cell receptor beta chains listed below, sequenced in a study of CD8 T cells in Susac syndrome. When the RNA was reverse transcribed, random hexamers were used with an input of roughly 0.5 to 1 ug. TCRdb reprocessed the immunoSEQ multiplex PCR reads with MiXCR, giving one entry per CDR3 protein. The data show 330,000 or so distinct CDR3 sequences, almost 85% seen once. The sequencing input was CD8+ T cells from PBMCs. These receptors were obtained from a human donor with multiple sclerosis.

The V and J genes are TRBV28 and TRBJ2-1, with D possibly TRBD1 on 6 matching bases. The CDR3 contains 13 residues. Trimming removed 6 bases from V and 8 bases from J, with 14 bases in between. The V gene's germline CDR1 is MDHEN and CDR2 SYDVKM. CDR3 residues: CASSPHRVDEQFF. The DNA of the CDR3 is TGTGCCAGCAGCCCACACAGGGTTGATGAGCAGTTCTTC.

V is TRBV6-5 and J is TRBJ1-1; TRBD1 might be the D (5 bases). Germline-derived CDR1 and CDR2 are MNHEY and SVGAGI. V lost 2 bases to trimming and J lost 8 bases, with 12 bases between them. This CDR3 region has 13 residues. The CDR3 reads CASSYAPDREAFF. The CDR3 coding sequence is TGTGCCAGCAGTTACGCACCCGACAGAGAAGCTTTCTTT.

V is TRBV20-1 and J is TRBJ2-7; D gene ambiguous. This CDR3 comprises 13 residues. Trimming left V 1 base short and J 3 bases short, with 10 bases between. CDR1 DFQATT and CDR2 SNEGSKA come from the germline V gene (reference sequence). CDR3: CSARVPLYYEQYF. Written as DNA, the CDR3 is TGCAGTGCTAGAGTTCCGCTTTACTACGAGCAGTACTTC.

This clonotype was observed a single time. The gene calls are TRBV7-2 and TRBJ2-3; TRBD1 is a possible D gene (6 bases). CDR1 is SGHTA, CDR2 FQGNSA, per germline. V was trimmed by 5 bases and J by 2 bases, leaving 14 bases between them. This CDR3 comprises 15 residues. The CDR3 loop reads CASSRGGLNTDTQYF. As DNA, the CDR3 is TGTGCCAGCAGCCGAGGGGGTTTAAACACAGATACGCAGTATTTT.

This chain joins TRBV7-9 and TRBJ2-2, with 7 bases that match TRBD2. V lost 4 bases to trimming and J lost 10 bases; unmatched junction nucleotides: 12. This CDR3 has 15 amino acids. The germline gives CDR1 SEHNR, CDR2 FQNEAQ (reference sequence). CDR3 DNA sequence: TGTGCCAGCAGCTCGCCCTGGACTAGTCAGAAGGAGCTGTTTTTT. Amino acid sequence: CASSSPWTSQKELFF.

The chain has TRBV4-3 and TRBJ1-2; D unclear. This CDR3 spans 14 amino acids. Germline CDR1 LGHNA, CDR2 YSLEER. V lost 4 bases to trimming and J lost 1 base, with 10 bases between them. The CDR3 is CASSPERNNYGYTF. CDR3 coding DNA: TGCGCCAGCAGCCCGGAGAGGAATAACTATGGCTACACCTTC.

V gene TRBV7-9 combines with J gene TRBJ2-7; 10 nucleotides match TRBD1. The trim removed 6 bases at V and 6 bases at J, leaving 11 bases unmatched. Germline CDR1 SEHNR, CDR2 FQNEAQ (reference sequence). The length of the CDR3 is 15 residues. The CDR3 loop reads CASRYPGQGSGEQYF. The CDR3, as DNA: TGTGCCAGCAGGTACCCGGGACAGGGGTCGGGCGAGCAGTACTTC.

This chain joins TRBV12-3 or TRBV12-4 and TRBJ1-4, with D uncertain. The germline V and J ends were trimmed by 4 bases and 6 bases, with 12 bases remaining between them. The CDR3 is 14 amino acids. Here the CDR3 reads CASSSLHRDEKLFF. As DNA, the CDR3 is TGTGCCAGCAGTTCCTTACACCGGGATGAAAAACTGTTTTTT.

In its sample, this clonotype was seen once. The V call is TRBV4-1, the J call TRBJ2-2; TRBD1 agrees at 7 bases. Germline V gene lookup returns CDR1 MGHRA and CDR2 YSYEKL. This CDR3 spans 19 amino acids. The J segment lost 0 bases and the V segment lost 0 bases, leaving 10 bases of the junction unmatched. The CDR3 sequence is CASSQDVLGGLANTGELFF. In DNA, the CDR3 is TGCGCCAGCAGCCAAGACGTCTTAGGGGGCTTGGCGAACACCGGGGAGCTGTTTTTT.

The genes are TRBV12-3 or TRBV12-4 and TRBJ2-3; D ambiguous. The CDR3 is 14 residues long. V lost 2 bases and J lost 2, with 8 bases in between. The CDR3 spells CASSLFRATDTQYF. Written as DNA, the CDR3 is TGTGCCAGCAGTTTATTTAGGGCCACAGATACGCAGTATTTT.

The rearrangement joins TRBV24-1 to TRBJ2-2; no definite D call. Germline CDR1 is KGHDR and CDR2 is SFDVKD. V lost 4 bases, J lost 3 bases, and 17 bases lay in between. CDR3 length equals 17 residues. The CDR3 protein is CATSDLEVYGHTGELFF. The CDR3 DNA follows: TGTGCCACCAGTGACCTAGAGGTCTACGGACACACCGGGGAGCTGTTTTTT.

CDR3 DNA: TGTGCCAGCAGCTTAGCCGGCACTAACTATGGCTACACCTTC. Amino acid sequence: CASSLAGTNYGYTF. The chain combines TRBV7-8 with TRBJ1-2, with unresolved D. There are 14 residues in the CDR3. V was trimmed by 0 bases and J by 0 bases, leaving 5 bases between them. The germline gives CDR1 SGHVS, CDR2 FQNEAQ.

The chain has TRBV27 and TRBJ2-2, with D possibly TRBD2 on 6 matching bases. V dropped 5 bases and J dropped 7 bases, with 8 bases sitting between them. This CDR3 comprises 12 residues. Per the germline V gene, CDR1 is MNHEY and CDR2 is SMNVEV (reference sequence). The CDR3 loop is CASSAGYGELFF. The CDR3 DNA reads TGTGCCAGCAGTGCGGGATACGGGGAGCTGTTTTTT.

The chain combines TRBV11-2 with TRBJ1-1; possibly TRBD1 for D (6 bases). CDR1 and CDR2 (germline): SGHAT, FQNNGV. Deletions cut 3 bases from V and 1 base from J, with 12 bases between. The CDR3 is 15 residues long. For the CDR3, the DNA is TGTGCCAGCAGCTTTACAGGGATGGGGAACACTGAAGCTTTCTTT. Encoded protein: CASSFTGMGNTEAFF.

This clonotype was found once. The chain couples TRBV4-3 to TRBJ2-6; D unresolved. Trimming left V 0 bases short and J 0 bases short, with 21 bases between. There are 21 residues in the CDR3. The V gene's germline CDR1 is LGHNA and CDR2 YSLEER. CDR3 loop: CASSQDPPRRQPVSGANVLTF. The DNA of the CDR3 is TGCGCCAGCAGCCAAGATCCCCCCCGGAGACAACCGGTCTCTGGGGCCAACGTCCTGACTTTC.

The chain employs TRBV7-9 and TRBJ1-1, with D hard to call. The germline CDR1 and CDR2 sequences are SEHNR and FQNEAQ (reference sequence). The CDR3 length is 13 residues. Between the trimmed V and J ends, which lost 3 bases and 4 bases, there was a span of 9 bases. The CDR3 nucleotides read TGTGCCAGCAGCTTTTCAGACCGCACTGAAGCTTTCTTT. Encoded protein: CASSFSDRTEAFF.

This clonotype was seen a few times. The V call is TRBV25-1, the J call TRBJ2-7; a weak D match, TRBD1 (6 bases). Germline CDR1 MGHDK, CDR2 SYGVNS. The CDR3 sequence is 14 residues long. Deletions cut 3 bases from V and 6 bases from J, with 15 bases between. CDR3 sequence reads: CASSEGWGPLEQYF. CDR3 nucleotide sequence: TGTGCCAGCAGTGAGGGTTGGGGGCCCCTCGAGCAGTACTTC.